This T cell receptor beta chain was captured by sequencing in a study of blood T cell repertoires in COVID-19. The wider study: T cells, B-cell-depleted T cells, or PBMCs provided the cDNA or gDNA that served as material.

Sequencing used immunoSEQ multiplex PCR; TCRdb keeps in-frame clones, though not all of them. This table holds over 95,000 clones, around 84% found once. CDR3 length equals 15 residues. The germline gives CDR1 LNHDA, CDR2 SQIVND (reference sequence). Deletions cut 5 bases from V and 0 bases from J, with 14 bases between. The clonotype originates from an older woman with acute or convalescent COVID-19. The sample was peripheral blood. The chain is built from TRBV19 and TRBJ2-7; D possibly corresponds to TRBD1 (6 bases). The CDR3, as DNA: TGTGCCAGTAGTCGCCGGGACACACGCTCCTACGAGCAGTACTTC. Translating it yields CASSRRDTRSYEQYF.